Each of the 9 T cell receptor beta chains below was sequenced from the same sample in a study of response to subunit inactivated influenza vaccine. TCRdb ran MiXCR on the RT-PCR reads and lists one entry per CDR3 protein. The sample lists some 570,000 distinct CDR3 sequences, about 11% occurring once. Separately, the same data were catalogued under a study of T cells expressing NK-cell markers. As that study records: Researchers built TCR beta cDNA using 5'RACE template switching with UMIs.

The specimen comprised PBMCs from blood, sampled on the day of vaccination. These receptors all stem from a man in his fifties who received an inactivated influenza vaccine.

This rearrangement joins TRBV27 to TRBJ2-7; D perhaps matches TRBD2 (6 bases). Germline V gene lookup returns CDR1 MNHEY and CDR2 SMNVEV (reference sequence). Trimming shortened V by 3 bases and J by 6 bases, and 18 bases separated the two germline ends. CDR3 length: 15 amino acids. CDR3 protein: CASSFGGYHEGEQYF. The CDR3 bases are TGTGCCAGCAGTTTTGGGGGGTACCACGAAGGCGAGCAGTACTTC.

The rearrangement uses TRBV7-9 and TRBJ2-1, with no clear D. Trimming stripped 5 bases from V and 9 bases from J, with 11 bases between. This CDR3 region has 12 residues. The germline V gene encodes CDR1 SEHNR and CDR2 FQNEAQ (reference sequence). CDR3 loop: CASSNPGSEQFF. CDR3 in DNA: TGTGCCAGCAGCAACCCAGGCAGTGAGCAGTTCTTC.

This clonotype was seen more than once but under ten times. CDR3 sequence: CASSQVSSYEQYF. Written as DNA, the CDR3 is TGTGCCAGCAGCCAAGTAAGTAGCTACGAGCAGTACTTC. The chain uses TRBV3-1 and TRBJ2-7; D gene unclear. This CDR3 is 13 amino acids long. The germline CDR1 and CDR2 sequences are LGHDT and YNNKEL (reference sequence). The V and J ends lost 1 base and 3 bases respectively, with 7 bases between them.

This clonotype has more than one count but fewer than ten. The chain combines TRBV5-1 with TRBJ2-3, with D perhaps TRBD2 (6 bases). This CDR3 comprises 13 residues. V was shortened by 1 base and J by 6 bases, with 9 bases between the two germline ends. Looked up from germline, CDR1 is SGHRS and CDR2 is YFSETQ. The CDR3 DNA reads TGCGCCAGCAGCTTGCCGGGGGACGATACGCAGTATTTT. Amino acids: CASSLPGDDTQYF.

The V call is TRBV10-3, the J call TRBJ2-5; 7 bases line up with TRBD1. The CDR3 loop spans 13 amino acids. Germline values: CDR1 ENHRY, CDR2 SYGVKD. The ends lost 4 bases at V and 5 bases at J; junction bases unmatched: 4. CDR3 protein: CAISVQGVETQYF. CDR3 nucleotides: TGTGCCATCAGTGTTCAGGGGGTTGAGACCCAGTACTTC.

The chain links TRBV6-1 to TRBJ2-3, with D possibly matching TRBD2 (6 bases). CDR1 and CDR2 (germline): MNHNS, SASEGT. V lost 6 bases and J 6 bases, leaving 25 bases between the germline ends. The CDR3 contains 17 residues. The CDR3 region has the DNA TGTGCCAGCAGCTCTACCGCCGGAGGGGTGGGGCTGGATACGCAGTATTTT. This codes for CASSSTAGGVGLDTQYF.

This clonotype occurred many times. This chain links TRBV28 with TRBJ1-6; weak D call: TRBD1 (5 bases). The CDR3 consists of 13 residues. In germline, CDR1 is MDHEN, CDR2 SYDVKM. Between the trimmed V and J ends, which lost 6 bases and 7 bases, there was a span of 10 bases. The CDR3 DNA reads TGTGCCAGCAGAGGGGACTACAATTCACCCCTCCACTTT. Its translation is CASRGDYNSPLHF.

The chain carries TRBV12-3 or TRBV12-4 and TRBJ2-7; TRBD2 matches at 8 bases. This CDR3 is built from 13 residues. Trimming took 6 bases from V and 5 from J; bases not matched to a gene: 6. The CDR3 DNA is TGTGCCAGCAGGCAAGCGGGAGCCCACGAGCAGTACTTC. This encodes CASRQAGAHEQYF.

Turning to this clonotype: With a much larger clone just one base away, this may be a read error. V gene TRBV12-3 or TRBV12-4 combines with J gene TRBJ2-3; D gene unclear. CDR3 length equals 14 residues. V gave up 3 bases and J gave up 2 bases, with 9 bases separating them. The CDR3 region is CASSLGSVTDTQYF. CDR3 nucleotides: TGTGCCAGCAGTTTGGGATCGGTCACAGATACGCAGTATTTT.